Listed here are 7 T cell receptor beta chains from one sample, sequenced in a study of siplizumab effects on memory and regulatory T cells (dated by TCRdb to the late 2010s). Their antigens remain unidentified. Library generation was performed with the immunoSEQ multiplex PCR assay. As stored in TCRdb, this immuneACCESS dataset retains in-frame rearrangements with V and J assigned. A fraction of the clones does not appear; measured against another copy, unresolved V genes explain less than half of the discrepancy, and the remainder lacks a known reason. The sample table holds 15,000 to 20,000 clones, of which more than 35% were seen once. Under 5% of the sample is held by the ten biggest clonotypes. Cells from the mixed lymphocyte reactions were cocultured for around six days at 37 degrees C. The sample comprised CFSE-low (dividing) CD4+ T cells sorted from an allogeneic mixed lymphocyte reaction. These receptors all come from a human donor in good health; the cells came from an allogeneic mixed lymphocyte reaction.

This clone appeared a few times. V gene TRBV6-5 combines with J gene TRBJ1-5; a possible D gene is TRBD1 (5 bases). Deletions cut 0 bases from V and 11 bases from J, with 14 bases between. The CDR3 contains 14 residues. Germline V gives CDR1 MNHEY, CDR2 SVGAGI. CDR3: CASSYSPGARAQHF. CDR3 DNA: TGTGCCAGCAGTTACTCCCCTGGGGCTCGGGCCCAGCATTTT.

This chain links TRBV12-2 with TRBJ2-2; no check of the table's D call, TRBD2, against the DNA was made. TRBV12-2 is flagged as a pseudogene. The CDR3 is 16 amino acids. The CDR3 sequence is CASRPEAGSSTGELFF. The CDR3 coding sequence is TGTGCAAGTCGCCCAGAGGCGGGATCCTCCACCGGGGAGCTGTTTTTT.

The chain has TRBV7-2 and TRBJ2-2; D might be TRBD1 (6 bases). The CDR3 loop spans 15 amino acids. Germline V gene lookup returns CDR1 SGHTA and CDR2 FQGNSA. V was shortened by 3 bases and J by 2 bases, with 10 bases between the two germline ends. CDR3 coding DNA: TGTGCCAGCAGCTTTCACAGGGATAACACCGGGGAGCTGTTTTTT. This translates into CASSFHRDNTGELFF.

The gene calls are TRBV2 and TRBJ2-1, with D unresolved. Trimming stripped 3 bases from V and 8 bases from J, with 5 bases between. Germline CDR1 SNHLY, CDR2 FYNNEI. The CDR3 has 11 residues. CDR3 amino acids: CASSDLYEQFF. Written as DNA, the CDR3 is TGTGCCAGCAGTGACTTGTATGAGCAGTTCTTC.

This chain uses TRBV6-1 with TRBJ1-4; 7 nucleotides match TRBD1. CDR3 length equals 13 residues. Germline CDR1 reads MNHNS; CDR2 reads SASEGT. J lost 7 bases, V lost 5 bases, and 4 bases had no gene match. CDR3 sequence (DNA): TGTGCCAGCAGTCCAGGGGGGAGTGAAAAACTGTTTTTT. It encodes CASSPGGSEKLFF.

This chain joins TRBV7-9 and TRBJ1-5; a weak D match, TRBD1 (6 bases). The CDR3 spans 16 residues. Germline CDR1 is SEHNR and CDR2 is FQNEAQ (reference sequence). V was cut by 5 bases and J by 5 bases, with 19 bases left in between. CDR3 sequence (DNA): TGTGCCAGCAGCCCCCAGGACAGTCGATCGCATCAGCCCCAGCATTTT. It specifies CASSPQDSRSHQPQHF. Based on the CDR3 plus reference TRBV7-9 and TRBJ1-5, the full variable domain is DTGVSQNPRHKITKRGQNVTFRCDPISEHNRLYWYRQTLGQGPEFLTYFQNEAQLEKSRLLSDRFSAERPKGSFSTLEIQRTEQGDSAMYLCASSPQDSRSHQPQHFGDGTRLSIL.

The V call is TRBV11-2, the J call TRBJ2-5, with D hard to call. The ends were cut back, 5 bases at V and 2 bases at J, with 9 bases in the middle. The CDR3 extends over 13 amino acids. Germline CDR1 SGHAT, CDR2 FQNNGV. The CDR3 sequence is CASSTQFQETQYF. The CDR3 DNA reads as TGTGCCAGCAGCACGCAGTTTCAAGAGACCCAGTACTTC. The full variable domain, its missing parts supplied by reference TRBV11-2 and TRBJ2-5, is EAGVAQSPRYKIIEKRQSVAFWCNPISGHATLYWYQQILGQGPKLLIQFQNNGVVDDSQLPKDRFSAERLKGVDSTLKIQPAKLEDSAVYLCASSTQFQETQYFGPGTRLLVL.